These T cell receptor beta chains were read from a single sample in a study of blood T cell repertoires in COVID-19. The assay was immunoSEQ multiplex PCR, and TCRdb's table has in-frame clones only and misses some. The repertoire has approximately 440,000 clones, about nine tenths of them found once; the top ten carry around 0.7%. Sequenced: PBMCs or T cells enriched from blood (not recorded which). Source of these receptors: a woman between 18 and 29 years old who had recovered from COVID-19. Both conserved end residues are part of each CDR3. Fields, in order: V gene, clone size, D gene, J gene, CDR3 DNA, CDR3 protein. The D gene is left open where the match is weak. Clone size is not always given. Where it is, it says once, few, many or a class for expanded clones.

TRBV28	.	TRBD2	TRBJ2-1	TGTGCCAGCAGTCCCCTCGGGGGGGAGCAGTTCTTC	CASSPLGGEQFF
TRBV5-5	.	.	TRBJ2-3	TGTGCCAGCCTAGCAGTTAGGCCAGGTTCGTCCACAGATACGCAGTATTTT	CASLAVRPGSSTDTQYF
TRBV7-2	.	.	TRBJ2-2	TGTGCCAGCAGCTTAGCAGTAGACGGGGAGCTGTTTTTT	CASSLAVDGELFF
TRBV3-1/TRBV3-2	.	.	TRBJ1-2	TGTGCCAGCAGCCGAGGGACCCGACCGCTTGATGCGGGACCTAACTATGGCTACACCTTC	CASSRGTRPLDAGPNYGYTF
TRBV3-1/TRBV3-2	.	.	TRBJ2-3	TGTGCCAGCAGCCCCGGGATTACTCCTAGCACAGATACGCAGTATTTT	CASSPGITPSTDTQYF
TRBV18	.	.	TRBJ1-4	TGTGCCAGCTCAATCCCCCCGACAGGTGGTGGTGAAAAACTGTTTTTT	CASSIPPTGGGEKLFF
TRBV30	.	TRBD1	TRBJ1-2	TGTGCCTGGAGCCAGGGGGGTTATGGCTACACCTTC	CAWSQGGYGYTF
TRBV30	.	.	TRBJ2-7	TGTGCCTGGACTGGGAGCAGCGTAAGCGAGCAGTACTTC	CAWTGSSVSEQYF
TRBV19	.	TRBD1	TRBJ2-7	TGTGCCAGTAGTATTGGACAGGGGGGTTCCTACGAGCAGTACTTC	CASSIGQGGSYEQYF
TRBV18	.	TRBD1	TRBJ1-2	TGTGCCAGCTCACCGACCTATATACCGACAGGGATGCAAGAAGTAAACTATGGCTACACCTTC	CASSPTYIPTGMQEVNYGYTF
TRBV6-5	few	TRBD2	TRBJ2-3	TGTGCCAGCGGGAGGGCAGATACGCAGTATTTT	CASGRADTQYF
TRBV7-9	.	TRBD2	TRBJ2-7	TGTGCCAGCAGCTTAGGTAGCGGGGAGCAGTACTTC	CASSLGSGEQYF
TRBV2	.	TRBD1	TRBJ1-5	TGTGCCAGCAAGTACGACAGGGGGGGGGATCAGCCCCAGCATTTT	CASKYDRGGDQPQHF
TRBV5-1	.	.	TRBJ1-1	TGCGCCAGCAGCTCTACAGGGACGGACACTGAAGCTTTCTTT	CASSSTGTDTEAFF
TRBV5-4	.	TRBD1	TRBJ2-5	TGTGCCAGCAGCTTGCTCGGACAGGGGGGGCCTCCCGTCCAGTACTTC	CASSLLGQGGPPVQYF
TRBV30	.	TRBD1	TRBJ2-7	TGTGCCTGGAACCCAGGGACAGGCTACGAGCAGTACTTC	CAWNPGTGYEQYF
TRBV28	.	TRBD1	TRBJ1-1	TGTGCCAGCAGCCACGGGACAGGGGAATGGAACACTGAAGCTTTCTTT	CASSHGTGEWNTEAFF
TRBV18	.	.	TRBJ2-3	TGTGCCAGCTCACTATCGTGGGGGGGCACAGATACGCAGTATTTT	CASSLSWGGTDTQYF
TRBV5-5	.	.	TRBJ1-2	TGTGCCAGCAGCTTTTTTAGGGGATATAGGAATGGCTACACCTTC	CASSFFRGYRNGYTF
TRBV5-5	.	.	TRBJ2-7	TGTGCCAGCAGCCATACAGACGAGCAGTACTTC	CASSHTDEQYF
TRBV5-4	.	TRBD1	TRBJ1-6	TGTGCCAGCAGCTACCGGGACAGTAATTCACCCCTCCACTTT	CASSYRDSNSPLHF
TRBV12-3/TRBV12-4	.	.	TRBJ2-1	TGTGCCAGCAGTTCGGGGTGGTACAATGAGCAGTTCTTC	CASSSGWYNEQFF
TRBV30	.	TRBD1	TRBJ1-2	TGTGCCTGGAGTCCTGGGACAGGCTCGGGGGACACCTTC	CAWSPGTGSGDTF
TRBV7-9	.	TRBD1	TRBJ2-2	TGTGCCAGCAGCAGCGCAGGGACAGGGAGCGTCGGGGAGCTGTTTTTT	CASSSAGTGSVGELFF
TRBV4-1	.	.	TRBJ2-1	TGCGCCAGCAGCCAAGATCGGAATGAGCAGTTCTTC	CASSQDRNEQFF
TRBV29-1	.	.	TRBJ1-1	TGCAGCGTTGAAGGACTACTCGCTGAAGCTTTCTTT	CSVEGLLAEAFF
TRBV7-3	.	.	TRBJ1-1	TGTGCCAGCAGTATACAGCCGAACACTGAAGCTTTCTTT	CASSIQPNTEAFF
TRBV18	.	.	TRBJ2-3	TGTGCCAGCTCACCGACTACTCAGAGCACAGATACGCAGTATTTT	CASSPTTQSTDTQYF
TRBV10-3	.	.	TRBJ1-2	TGTGCCACACAGGGCCTCCTTGACTATGGCTACACCTTC	CATQGLLDYGYTF
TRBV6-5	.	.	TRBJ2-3	TGTGCCAGCAGTTACTCGAGTCGGGGGGATACGCAGTATTTT	CASSYSSRGDTQYF
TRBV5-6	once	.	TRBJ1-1	TGTGCCAGCAGTACAGGGTTCTTTTCTGAAGCTTTCTTT	CASSTGFFSEAFF